The clone carrying this T cell receptor (beta chain) was observed a handful of times. Antigen unknown. Using its own MiXCR run on the 5' RACE reads, TCRdb lists one record per CDR3 protein. This sample has some 700,000 distinct CDR3 sequences, with under 20% found just once. V lost 6 bases to trimming and J lost 3 bases, with 5 bases between them. The CDR3 covers 12 residues. CDR1 is SGHVS, CDR2 FNYEAQ, per germline. The data were taken from a study of CD8 T cells in ankylosing spondylitis. Whole-study results and caveats: Typical of ankylosing spondylitis blood, it appeared, was a TCR beta motif of several highly homologous variants. Relatively rare in peripheral blood, disease-linked clones were also CD8+.

The TCR originated in a male donor with ankylosing spondylitis. Sequencing used blood, either unsorted or a sorted T cell fraction (not recorded which). The rearrangement links TRBV7-6 to TRBJ2-2; no firm D call. The CDR3 nucleotides are TGTGCCAGCAGACACTACACCGGGGAGCTGTTTTTT. Translation gives CASRHYTGELFF.